The rows below give T cell receptor beta chains drawn from one sample of a study of ipilimumab plus nivolumab after autologous stem cell transplantation. Generated by immunoSEQ multiplex PCR, the TCRdb table keeps only in-frame clones and is missing some. The profile shows roughly 25,000 clones, 85% to 90% of them singletons. This material consisted of PBMCs, taken in a trial of ipilimumab plus nivolumab as post-transplant consolidation. The receptor set was obtained from a male donor with diffuse large B-cell lymphoma. The CDR3 runs from the conserved cysteine through the conserved F or W. Each record gives: V gene, D gene, clone size, J gene, CDR3 DNA, CDR3 protein. A D gene is named only where the DNA matches it firmly. Clone size is shown for a subset of rows, as once, few, many or a class of expanded clone.

TRBV27	-	-	TRBJ2-6	TGTGCCAGCACCCGGAGGGGCCCCGGGGCCAACGTCCTGACTTTC	CASTRRGPGANVLTF
TRBV7-2	-	-	TRBJ2-7	TGTGCCAGCAGTCCCACAAGGACGTCCTACGAGCAGTACTTC	CASSPTRTSYEQYF
TRBV27	-	-	TRBJ2-2	TGTGCCAGCAGTTTCTCGGGGATCGGTACCGGGGAGCTGTTTTTT	CASSFSGIGTGELFF
TRBV27	-	-	TRBJ2-2	TGTGCCAGCAGTTTATGGACAACGAACACCGGGGAGCTGTTTTTT	CASSLWTTNTGELFF
TRBV27	TRBD1	-	TRBJ2-7	TGTGCCAGCAGTTTAAGGACAGGGCAACCTTACGAGCAGTACTTC	CASSLRTGQPYEQYF
TRBV5-1	TRBD1	-	TRBJ1-1	TGCGCCAGCAGCCCGGGGCAGGGGGCGCGAATGAACACTGAAGCTTTCTTT	CASSPGQGARMNTEAFF
TRBV10-3	-	-	TRBJ2-1	TGTGCCATCAGTGACCCGCGCAGGGGTACCGACAATGAGCAGTTCTTC	CAISDPRRGTDNEQFF
TRBV7-2	-	-	TRBJ2-2	TGTGCCAGCAGCCAACCTCAGGGGGAGCTGTTTTTT	CASSQPQGELFF
TRBV9	-	-	TRBJ2-2	TGTGCCAGTAGTGAGGGACGGGCGAACACCGGGGAGCTGTTTTTT	CASSEGRANTGELFF
TRBV6-1	-	once	TRBJ2-7	TGTGCCAGCAACCCCTGGGGGGGGCTCTCCTACGAGCAGTACTTC	CASNPWGGLSYEQYF
TRBV18	-	-	TRBJ2-1	TGTGCCAGCTCACTGAACAGGGTTAGGGGTCAGGATGAGCAGTTCTTC	CASSLNRVRGQDEQFF
TRBV5-4	TRBD1	-	TRBJ2-1	TGTGCCAGCAGCAAAGGGACAGTTCTGAATGAGCAGTTCTTC	CASSKGTVLNEQFF
TRBV11-2	TRBD1	once	TRBJ2-2	TGTGCCAGCAGCCCCCTCCAGGGGGCCGGGGAGCTGTTTTTT	CASSPLQGAGELFF
TRBV6-1	TRBD2	-	TRBJ2-3	TGTGCCAGCAGTGAAGCTGCGGGGGGGCCTTCCACAGATACGCAGTATTTT	CASSEAAGGPSTDTQYF
TRBV4-2	TRBD1	few	TRBJ1-2	TGTGCCAGCAGCCAAGATTTGCGACAGGGGGCAAGTGGCTACACCTTC	CASSQDLRQGASGYTF
TRBV7-2	-	-	TRBJ1-2	TGTGCCAGCAGCCTTAATGGGGGGTTTGGCTATGGCTACACCTTC	CASSLNGGFGYGYTF
TRBV10-3	TRBD1	-	TRBJ1-3	TGTGCCATCAGTGATACAGGGGGCGGAAACACCATATATTTT	CAISDTGGGNTIYF
TRBV5-1	TRBD2	-	TRBJ2-5	TGCGCCAGCAGCGACCCTAGCGGGGGTTTCCAAGAGACCCAGTACTTC	CASSDPSGGFQETQYF
TRBV30	-	-	TRBJ1-1	TGTGCCTGGAGTCCCCGGGGGCCGAACACTGAAGCTTTCTTT	CAWSPRGPNTEAFF
TRBV5-1	TRBD1	few	TRBJ2-5	TGCGCCAGCACTACAGGGGCAGGGGAGACCCAGTACTTC	CASTTGAGETQYF
TRBV7-2	-	-	TRBJ1-1	TGTGCCAGCAGCTTAGCGCGAGGCCCAGTGGGTGAAGCTTTCTTT	CASSLARGPVGEAFF
TRBV6-1	-	-	TRBJ1-2	TGTGCCAGCAGTGAATCGGATGGGATATACTATGGCTACACCTTC	CASSESDGIYYGYTF
TRBV7-6	TRBD2	once	TRBJ2-1	TGTGCCAGCAGCTTTTCGGGACTAGCGGGGGAACTCCAGTTCTTC	CASSFSGLAGELQFF
TRBV5-4	TRBD1	-	TRBJ1-2	TGTGCCAGCAGCAGGACACAGGGGAGCTATGGCTACACCTTC	CASSRTQGSYGYTF
TRBV10-1	-	once	TRBJ2-1	TGCGCCAGCAAGGGCGGAGGGTCCAGTCCGGATGAGCAGTTCTTC	CASKGGGSSPDEQFF
TRBV9	TRBD2	-	TRBJ2-3	TGTGCCAGCAGCGTAGAAAAGCGGGGGGGAAACACAGATACGCAGTATTTT	CASSVEKRGGNTDTQYF
TRBV29-1	-	-	TRBJ2-2	TGCAGCGCCAGCCCCGCGGGGACGGGCACCGGGGAGCTGTTTTTT	CSASPAGTGTGELFF
TRBV7-8	TRBD1	-	TRBJ1-5	TGTGCCAGCAGCTTAGGACAGGGGGCGGGTCAGCCCCAGCATTTT	CASSLGQGAGQPQHF
TRBV25-1	-	-	TRBJ1-6	TGTGCCAGCAGGGCTGGGAGCTCCTATAATTCACCCCTCCACTTT	CASRAGSSYNSPLHF
TRBV5-4	TRBD1	-	TRBJ2-1	TGTGCCAGCAGCCGGAAAGGGACAGTCTACCACAATGAGCAGTTCTTC	CASSRKGTVYHNEQFF
TRBV4-1	-	-	TRBJ2-5	TGCGCCAGCAGCCAAGACCCCTATGGCAGCCAAGAGACCCAGTACTTC	CASSQDPYGSQETQYF
TRBV5-1	-	-	TRBJ2-3	TGCGCCAGCAGCTTGGACCCGGGCAATACGCAGTATTTT	CASSLDPGNTQYF
TRBV5-1	TRBD1	-	TRBJ2-3	TGCGCCAGCAGCGAAAACAGGGGGAACGCAGATACGCAGTATTTT	CASSENRGNADTQYF
TRBV6-5	TRBD1	-	TRBJ1-1	TGTGCCAGCAGTTACCAGGGACAGGGAGCTGGAGCTTTCTTT	CASSYQGQGAGAFF
TRBV4-3	-	-	TRBJ1-1	TGCGCCAGCAGCCAAGATCCTAACCTGGACAGCCCCACTGAAGCTTTCTTT	CASSQDPNLDSPTEAFF
TRBV19	-	-	TRBJ1-1	TGTGCCAGTAGTATAGTTGGGGGCACTGAAGCTTTCTTT	CASSIVGGTEAFF
TRBV5-1	TRBD1	-	TRBJ1-1	TGCGCCAGCAGCTTAATAGTCGGGACAGGGAACACTGAAGCTTTCTTT	CASSLIVGTGNTEAFF
TRBV15	TRBD1	-	TRBJ2-5	TGTGCCACCAGCAGAGTGGACAGGGGAGGAGAGCAGTACTTC	CATSRVDRGGEQYF
TRBV6-6	-	-	TRBJ1-3	TGTGCCAGCAGCAACGACTACTCTGGAAACACCATATATTTT	CASSNDYSGNTIYF
TRBV9	-	-	TRBJ2-2	TGTGCCAGCAGCGTAGTAGGGGAGGCCGGGGAGCTGTTTTTT	CASSVVGEAGELFF
TRBV9	TRBD1	-	TRBJ1-2	TGTGCCAGCAGCGAGGGGGACAGTCCTCGGCAGGGCTACACCTTC	CASSEGDSPRQGYTF
TRBV7-9	-	once	TRBJ2-3	TGTGCCAGCAGCCTTAGGGATAGATCAGATACGCAGTATTTT	CASSLRDRSDTQYF
TRBV2	-	-	TRBJ1-3	TGTGCCAGCAGTGGGACTCTCTCTGGAAACACCATATATTTT	CASSGTLSGNTIYF
TRBV6-1	TRBD1	few	TRBJ1-2	TGTGCCAGCAGTGACAGGACAGGGGATGGCTACACCTTC	CASSDRTGDGYTF
TRBV30	TRBD2	-	TRBJ2-7	TGTGCCTGGAGTCCTTCGAAACTAGCGGGGGTCACCTACGAGCAGTACTTC	CAWSPSKLAGVTYEQYF
TRBV27	TRBD2	-	TRBJ2-1	TGTGCCAGCAGTACCTCCGGGCGGGGGGGCAGTAATGAGCAGTTCTTC	CASSTSGRGGSNEQFF
TRBV18	-	-	TRBJ2-2	TGTGCCAGCTCGCTGGATGCGGGGGCTAACACCGGGGAGCTGTTTTTT	CASSLDAGANTGELFF
TRBV6-1	TRBD2	-	TRBJ2-5	TGTGCCAGCAGTGAATCTCTAGCGGGGGCCTCCCAAGAGACCCAGTACTTC	CASSESLAGASQETQYF
TRBV4-1	TRBD2	-	TRBJ2-7	TGCGCCAGCAGCCAAGATTCTCTAGCGGGGGGCTACGAGCAGTACTTC	CASSQDSLAGGYEQYF
TRBV15	-	-	TRBJ2-5	TGTGCCACCAGCAGAGATTTAGGCAGGGCGATAGAGACCCAGTACTTC	CATSRDLGRAIETQYF
TRBV10-2	-	-	TRBJ2-1	TGCGCCAGCAGGGATCTAAGAACTAGCACGGCGCAGCTCTTC	CASRDLRTSTAQLF
TRBV18	-	-	TRBJ2-2	TGTGCCAGCTCACCATTAACAGGCCATAACACCGGGGAGCTGTTTTTT	CASSPLTGHNTGELFF
TRBV7-9	-	once	TRBJ2-5	TGTGCCAGCAGCGATGTCCAGACCCAGTACTTC	CASSDVQTQYF
TRBV7-3	-	-	TRBJ2-6	TGTGCCAGCAGCTTAGGGGAGCCAGGGACTGGGGCCAACGTCCTGACTTTC	CASSLGEPGTGANVLTF
TRBV6-1	-	-	TRBJ2-1	TGTGCCAGCGGTTCCCGACCGGGGAAGGGTGAGCAGTTCTTC	CASGSRPGKGEQFF
TRBV19	-	-	TRBJ1-2	TGTGCCAGTAGTATATTCTCACCCCAGCCGGATGGCTACACCTTC	CASSIFSPQPDGYTF